This section outlines one T cell receptor beta chain sequence together with its context. These data originate in a study of blood T cell repertoires in COVID-19. Study background: The cDNA or gDNA used as material had been derived from T cells, B-cell-depleted T cells, or PBMCs.

Source study methods: Cell counts per sample came from amplifying reference gene primers. The method was immunoSEQ multiplex PCR; TCRdb's version includes in-frame clones alone and lacks a portion of them. Clonal size and the V and J genes are those of that table, whereas D and trimming came from the DNA. The profile covers about 99,000 clones, with about 90% appearing a single time and around 2% taken by the ten largest. Per the germline V gene, CDR1 is MDHEN and CDR2 is SYDVKM. The length of the CDR3 is 15 residues. J lost 5 bases, V lost 2 bases, and 4 bases had no gene match. The TCR was taken from a man aged 45 to 65 with COVID-19, enrolled during active disease. V usage is TRBV28 and J usage is TRBJ1-4; 8 nucleotides line up with TRBD1. Sequenced input: peripheral blood. The CDR3 region is CASSLGQGWNEKLFF. The CDR3 DNA sequence: TGTGCCAGCAGTTTAGGACAGGGTTGGAATGAAAAACTGTTTTTT.